Listed below are T cell receptor beta chains from one sample, sequenced in a study of CD8 T cells in Susac syndrome. TCRdb re-called the immunoSEQ multiplex PCR reads with MiXCR, one entry per CDR3 protein. Of around 26,000 distinct CDR3 sequences in the sample, 94% were seen once. The specimen sequenced was CD8+ T cells from PBMCs. The receptors shown here come from a human donor in good health. The conserved cysteine and the conserved F or W are not part of the CDR3 here. Fields, in order: V gene, J gene, clone size, CDR3 protein. The size entry is marked missing in some rows and otherwise reads once, few, many or a size class.

v_call: TRBV27; j_call: TRBJ2-4; clone_size: -; cdr3_aa: ASSLLAGGPKNIQY
v_call: TRBV4-1; j_call: TRBJ2-7; clone_size: once; cdr3_aa: ASSQDGRQVPLYEQY
v_call: TRBV11-2; j_call: TRBJ2-2; clone_size: once; cdr3_aa: ASSLTSGGTGELF
v_call: TRBV14; j_call: TRBJ2-7; clone_size: -; cdr3_aa: ASSQELAPSYEQY
v_call: TRBV2; j_call: TRBJ2-2; clone_size: -; cdr3_aa: ASCLGGWTGELF
v_call: TRBV6-5; j_call: TRBJ1-1; clone_size: -; cdr3_aa: ASSPDRAGTEAF
v_call: TRBV5-6; j_call: TRBJ2-7; clone_size: -; cdr3_aa: ASSLESSYEQY
v_call: TRBV12-3/TRBV12-4; j_call: TRBJ1-5; clone_size: few; cdr3_aa: ASSLAGGNQPQH
v_call: TRBV4-3; j_call: TRBJ2-7; clone_size: once; cdr3_aa: ASSQEDSSYEQY
v_call: TRBV7-9; j_call: TRBJ2-1; clone_size: -; cdr3_aa: ASSRGRGIDEQF
v_call: TRBV10-3; j_call: TRBJ1-1; clone_size: -; cdr3_aa: AISESAREAF
v_call: TRBV4-3; j_call: TRBJ2-6; clone_size: -; cdr3_aa: ASSPGTGANVLT
v_call: TRBV9; j_call: TRBJ2-1; clone_size: few; cdr3_aa: ASSMRGPGNEQF
v_call: TRBV12-3/TRBV12-4; j_call: TRBJ1-1; clone_size: -; cdr3_aa: ASSLGQNTEAF
v_call: TRBV7-8; j_call: TRBJ2-1; clone_size: -; cdr3_aa: ASSPILNEQF
v_call: TRBV6-2/TRBV6-3; j_call: TRBJ2-7; clone_size: -; cdr3_aa: ASCGGRVSSYEQY
v_call: TRBV10-3; j_call: TRBJ2-1; clone_size: -; cdr3_aa: AISGSQGWSSEQF
v_call: TRBV5-1; j_call: TRBJ2-5; clone_size: -; cdr3_aa: ASSPGDSLQETQY
v_call: TRBV6-5; j_call: TRBJ1-1; clone_size: -; cdr3_aa: ASSYIGQPKGNTEAF
v_call: TRBV5-6; j_call: TRBJ2-3; clone_size: -; cdr3_aa: ASSLGAGGGGDTQY
v_call: TRBV20-1; j_call: TRBJ2-7; clone_size: few; cdr3_aa: SALVQGGPYEQY
v_call: TRBV3-1; j_call: TRBJ2-1; clone_size: -; cdr3_aa: ASSQDLAGGNNEQF
v_call: TRBV29-1; j_call: TRBJ2-7; clone_size: -; cdr3_aa: SVQTSPSSYEQY
v_call: TRBV29-1; j_call: TRBJ2-1; clone_size: -; cdr3_aa: SGAHRYYNEQF
v_call: TRBV4-1; j_call: TRBJ1-2; clone_size: once; cdr3_aa: ASSPRTGNYGYT
v_call: TRBV20-1; j_call: TRBJ2-1; clone_size: -; cdr3_aa: SARGGTSGVSDEQF
v_call: TRBV29-1; j_call: TRBJ1-1; clone_size: -; cdr3_aa: SVEDRPEAF
v_call: TRBV15; j_call: TRBJ2-1; clone_size: once; cdr3_aa: ATSRDEDYNEQF
v_call: TRBV9; j_call: TRBJ1-3; clone_size: -; cdr3_aa: ASSVGRARSGNTIY
v_call: TRBV6-5; j_call: TRBJ1-2; clone_size: few; cdr3_aa: ASGLSYGYT
v_call: TRBV12-3/TRBV12-4; j_call: TRBJ1-5; clone_size: -; cdr3_aa: ASSLRGLEPQH
v_call: TRBV9; j_call: TRBJ2-7; clone_size: once; cdr3_aa: ASSDPAREQY
v_call: TRBV19; j_call: TRBJ2-2; clone_size: -; cdr3_aa: ASSIGVTGELF
v_call: TRBV20-1; j_call: TRBJ1-1; clone_size: -; cdr3_aa: SASLGDTEAF
v_call: TRBV29-1; j_call: TRBJ1-1; clone_size: -; cdr3_aa: SGIRDMNTEAF
v_call: TRBV6-2/TRBV6-3; j_call: TRBJ2-5; clone_size: once; cdr3_aa: ASSTQGAGTQY
v_call: TRBV6-2/TRBV6-3; j_call: TRBJ1-5; clone_size: -; cdr3_aa: ASSPGGTLIRPQH
v_call: TRBV6-1; j_call: TRBJ1-2; clone_size: -; cdr3_aa: ASSPGPGGDYGYT
v_call: TRBV7-9; j_call: TRBJ2-3; clone_size: -; cdr3_aa: ASSFDSYTDTQY
v_call: TRBV14; j_call: TRBJ2-1; clone_size: once; cdr3_aa: ASSQDYGYNEQF
v_call: TRBV7-9; j_call: TRBJ2-1; clone_size: once; cdr3_aa: ASSFRTSGHNEQF
v_call: TRBV5-1; j_call: TRBJ2-3; clone_size: -; cdr3_aa: ASSLGLAGGRASTDTQY
v_call: TRBV10-1; j_call: TRBJ2-2; clone_size: -; cdr3_aa: ASSPGTGSTGELF
v_call: TRBV29-1; j_call: TRBJ2-1; clone_size: -; cdr3_aa: SATGRSYNEQF
v_call: TRBV7-9; j_call: TRBJ1-1; clone_size: -; cdr3_aa: ASSPWEGSGTEAF